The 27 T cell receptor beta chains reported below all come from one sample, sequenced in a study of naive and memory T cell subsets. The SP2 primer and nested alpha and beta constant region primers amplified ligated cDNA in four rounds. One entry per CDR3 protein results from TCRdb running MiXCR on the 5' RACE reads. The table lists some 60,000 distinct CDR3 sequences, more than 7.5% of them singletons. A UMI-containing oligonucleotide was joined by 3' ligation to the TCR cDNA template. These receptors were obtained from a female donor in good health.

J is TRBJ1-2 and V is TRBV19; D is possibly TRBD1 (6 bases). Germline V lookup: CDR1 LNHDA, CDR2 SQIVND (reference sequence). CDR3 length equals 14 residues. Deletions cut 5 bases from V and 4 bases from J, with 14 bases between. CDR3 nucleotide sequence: TGTGCCAGTAGTTTCCGGGACATAGCCTATGGCTACACCTTC. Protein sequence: CASSFRDIAYGYTF.

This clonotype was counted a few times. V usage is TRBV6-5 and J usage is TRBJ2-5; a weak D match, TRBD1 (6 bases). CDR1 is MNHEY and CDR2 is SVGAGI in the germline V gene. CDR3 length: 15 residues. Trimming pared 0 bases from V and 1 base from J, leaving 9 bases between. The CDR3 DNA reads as TGTGCCAGCAGTTACTCCGGGACACCCCAAGAGACCCAGTACTTC. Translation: CASSYSGTPQETQYF.

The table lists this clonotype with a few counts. Here the CDR3 DNA reads TGCGCCAGCAGCCCGATAGAAGCCGGGGAGCTGTTTTTT. It translates to CASSPIEAGELFF. The V call is TRBV5-1, the J call TRBJ2-2; D unclear. The CDR3 spans 13 residues. The V and J ends lost 4 bases and 6 bases respectively, with 10 bases between them. Germline V gene data show CDR1 as SGHRS and CDR2 as YFSETQ.

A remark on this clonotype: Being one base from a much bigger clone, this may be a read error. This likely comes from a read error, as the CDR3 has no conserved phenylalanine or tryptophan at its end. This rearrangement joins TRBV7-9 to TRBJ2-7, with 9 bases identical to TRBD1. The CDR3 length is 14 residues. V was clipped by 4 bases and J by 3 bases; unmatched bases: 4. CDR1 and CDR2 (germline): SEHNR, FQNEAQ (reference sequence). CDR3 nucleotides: TGTGCCAGCAGCTCGGACAGGGGTGGCTACGAGCAGTACTAC. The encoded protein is CASSSDRGGYEQYY.

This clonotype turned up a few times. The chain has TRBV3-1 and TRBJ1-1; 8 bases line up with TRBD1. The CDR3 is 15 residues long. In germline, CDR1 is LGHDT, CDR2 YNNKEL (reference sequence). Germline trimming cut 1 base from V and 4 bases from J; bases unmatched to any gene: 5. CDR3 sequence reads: CASSQVGQGITEAFF. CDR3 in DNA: TGTGCCAGCAGCCAAGTTGGACAGGGAATCACTGAAGCTTTCTTT.

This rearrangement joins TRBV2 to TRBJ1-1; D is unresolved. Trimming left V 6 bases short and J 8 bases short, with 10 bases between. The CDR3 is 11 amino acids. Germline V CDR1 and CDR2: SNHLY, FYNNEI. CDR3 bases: TGTGCCAGCAGGGCAGGAGCAGAAGCTTTCTTT. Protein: CASRAGAEAFF.

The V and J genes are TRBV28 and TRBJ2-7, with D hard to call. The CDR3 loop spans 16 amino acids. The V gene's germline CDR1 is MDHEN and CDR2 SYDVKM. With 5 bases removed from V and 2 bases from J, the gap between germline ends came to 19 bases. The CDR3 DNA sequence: TGTGCCAGCAGTCTGGTTTCCCCCCCTTCGCCCTACGAGCAGTACTTC. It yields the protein CASSLVSPPSPYEQYF.

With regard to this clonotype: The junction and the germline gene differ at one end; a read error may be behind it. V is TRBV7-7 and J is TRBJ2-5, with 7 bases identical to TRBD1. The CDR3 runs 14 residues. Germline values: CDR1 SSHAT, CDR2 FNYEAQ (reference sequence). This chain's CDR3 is CASSLTGFQETQYF. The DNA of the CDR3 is TGTGCTAGCAGCCTGACAGGGTTCCAAGAGACCCAGTACTTC.

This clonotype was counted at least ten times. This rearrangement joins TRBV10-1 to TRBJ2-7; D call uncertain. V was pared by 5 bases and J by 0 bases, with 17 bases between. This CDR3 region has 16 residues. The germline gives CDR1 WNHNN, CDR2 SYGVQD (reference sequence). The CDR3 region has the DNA TGCGCCAGCAGTTCCCCGGCTGGGTGGAGCTCCTACGAGCAGTACTTC. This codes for CASSSPAGWSSYEQYF.

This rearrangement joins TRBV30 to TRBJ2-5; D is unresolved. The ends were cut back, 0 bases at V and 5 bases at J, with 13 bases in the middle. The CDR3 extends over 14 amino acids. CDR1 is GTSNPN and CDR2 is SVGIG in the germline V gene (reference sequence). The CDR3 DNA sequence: TGTGCCTGGAGTGTAGGATCCAGTCGGGAGACCCAGTACTTC. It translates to CAWSVGSSRETQYF. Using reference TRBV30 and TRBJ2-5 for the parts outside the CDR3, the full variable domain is SQTIHQWPATLVQPVGSPLSLECTVEGTSNPNLYWYRQAAGRGLQLLFYSVGIGQISSEVPQNLSASRPQDRQFILSSKKLLLSDSGFYLCAWSVGSSRETQYFGPGTRLLVL.

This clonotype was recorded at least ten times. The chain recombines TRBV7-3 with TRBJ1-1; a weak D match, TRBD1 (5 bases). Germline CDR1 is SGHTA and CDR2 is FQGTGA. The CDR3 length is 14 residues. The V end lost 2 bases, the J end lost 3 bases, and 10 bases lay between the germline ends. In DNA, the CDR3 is TGTGCCAGCAGCTTATCAGGGTTGGACACTGAAGCTTTCTTT. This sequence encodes CASSLSGLDTEAFF.

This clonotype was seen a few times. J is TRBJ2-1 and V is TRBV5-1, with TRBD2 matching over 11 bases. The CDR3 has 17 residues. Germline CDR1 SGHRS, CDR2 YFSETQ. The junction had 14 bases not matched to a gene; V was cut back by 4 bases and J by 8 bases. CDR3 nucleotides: TGCGCCAGCAGCCTATCACCGCTAGCGGGGGGCAGGGATGAGCAGTTCTTC. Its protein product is CASSLSPLAGGRDEQFF.

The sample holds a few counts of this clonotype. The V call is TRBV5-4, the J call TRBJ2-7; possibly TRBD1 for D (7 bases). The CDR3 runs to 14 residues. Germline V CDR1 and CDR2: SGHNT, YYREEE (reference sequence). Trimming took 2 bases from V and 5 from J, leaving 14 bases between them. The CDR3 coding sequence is TGTGCCAGCAGCTTCGATCAGGGGGGCCACGAGCAGTACTTC. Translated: CASSFDQGGHEQYF.

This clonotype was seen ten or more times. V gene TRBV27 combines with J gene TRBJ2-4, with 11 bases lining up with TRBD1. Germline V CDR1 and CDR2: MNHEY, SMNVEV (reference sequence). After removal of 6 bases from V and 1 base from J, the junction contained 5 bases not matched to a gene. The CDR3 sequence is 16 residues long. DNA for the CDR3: TGTGCCAGCAGCCGGGACAGGGGGAAGGCCAAAAACATTCAGTACTTC. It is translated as CASSRDRGKAKNIQYF.

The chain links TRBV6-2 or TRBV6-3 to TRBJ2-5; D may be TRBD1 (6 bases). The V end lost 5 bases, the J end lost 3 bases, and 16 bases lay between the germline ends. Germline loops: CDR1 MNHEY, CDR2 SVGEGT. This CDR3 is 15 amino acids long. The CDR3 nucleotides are TGTGCCAGCAGTCTACAGGGCTTCGTCGAAGAGACCCAGTACTTC. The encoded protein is CASSLQGFVEETQYF.

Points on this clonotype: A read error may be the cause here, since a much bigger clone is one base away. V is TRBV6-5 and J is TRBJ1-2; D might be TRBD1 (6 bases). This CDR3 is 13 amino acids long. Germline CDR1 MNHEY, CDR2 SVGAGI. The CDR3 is CASSPTGRYGYNF. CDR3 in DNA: TGTGCCAGCAGTCCGACAGGTCGATATGGCTACAACTTC.

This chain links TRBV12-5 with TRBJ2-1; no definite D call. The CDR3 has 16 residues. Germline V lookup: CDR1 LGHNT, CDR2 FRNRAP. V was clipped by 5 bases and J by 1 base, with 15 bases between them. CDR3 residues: CASGPRTALSYNEQFF. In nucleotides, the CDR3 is TGTGCTAGTGGTCCCCGGACGGCCCTTTCCTACAATGAGCAGTTCTTC.

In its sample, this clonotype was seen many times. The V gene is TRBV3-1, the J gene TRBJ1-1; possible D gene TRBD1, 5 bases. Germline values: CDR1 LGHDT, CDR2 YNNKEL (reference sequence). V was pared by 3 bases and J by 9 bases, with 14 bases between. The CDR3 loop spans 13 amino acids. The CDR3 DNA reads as TGTGCCAGCAGCCAGACGCACGAGGGGCAAGCTTTCTTT. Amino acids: CASSQTHEGQAFF.

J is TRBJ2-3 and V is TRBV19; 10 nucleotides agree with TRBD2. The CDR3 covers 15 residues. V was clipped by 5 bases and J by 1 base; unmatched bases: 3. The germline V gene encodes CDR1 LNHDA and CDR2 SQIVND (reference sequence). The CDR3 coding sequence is TGTGCCAGTAGTGGGCTAGCGGGGGGCACAGATACGCAGTATTTT. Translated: CASSGLAGGTDTQYF.

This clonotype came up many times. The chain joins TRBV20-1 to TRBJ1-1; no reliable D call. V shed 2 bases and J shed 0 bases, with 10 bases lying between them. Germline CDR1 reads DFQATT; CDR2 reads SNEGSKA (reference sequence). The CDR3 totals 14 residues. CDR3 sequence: CSARSQRVNTEAFF. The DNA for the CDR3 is TGCAGTGCTAGAAGTCAACGAGTGAACACTGAAGCTTTCTTT.

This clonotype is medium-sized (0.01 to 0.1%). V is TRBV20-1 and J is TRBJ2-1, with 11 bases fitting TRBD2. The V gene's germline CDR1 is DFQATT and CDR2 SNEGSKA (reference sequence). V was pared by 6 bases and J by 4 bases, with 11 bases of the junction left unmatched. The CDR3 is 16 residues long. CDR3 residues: CSANPLLAGDYNEQFF. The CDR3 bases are TGCAGTGCCAATCCCCTACTAGCGGGGGATTACAATGAGCAGTTCTTC.

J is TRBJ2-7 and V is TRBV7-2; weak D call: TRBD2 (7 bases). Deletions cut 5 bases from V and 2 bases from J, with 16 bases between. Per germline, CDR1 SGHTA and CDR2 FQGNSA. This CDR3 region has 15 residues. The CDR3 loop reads CASSPGGGIPYEQYF. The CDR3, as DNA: TGTGCCAGCAGCCCGGGCGGGGGCATTCCCTACGAGCAGTACTTC.

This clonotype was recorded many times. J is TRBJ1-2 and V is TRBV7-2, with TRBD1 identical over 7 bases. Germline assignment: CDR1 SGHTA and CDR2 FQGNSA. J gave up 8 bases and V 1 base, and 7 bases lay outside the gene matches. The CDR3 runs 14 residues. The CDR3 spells CASSLVGRGSGYTF. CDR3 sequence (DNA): TGTGCCAGCAGCTTAGTGGGCAGGGGGTCGGGCTACACCTTC.

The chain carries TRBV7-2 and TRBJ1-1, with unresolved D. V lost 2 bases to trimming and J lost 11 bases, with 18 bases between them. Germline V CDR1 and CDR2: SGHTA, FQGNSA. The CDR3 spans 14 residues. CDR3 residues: CASSLSRQVLPAFF. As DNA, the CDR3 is TGTGCCAGCAGCTTATCCCGCCAGGTACTCCCGGCTTTCTTT.

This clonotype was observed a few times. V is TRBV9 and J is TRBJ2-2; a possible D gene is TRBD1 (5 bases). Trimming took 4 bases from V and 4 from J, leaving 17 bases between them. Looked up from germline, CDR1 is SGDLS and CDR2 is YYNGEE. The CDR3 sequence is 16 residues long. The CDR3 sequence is CASSYFRDRGTGELFF. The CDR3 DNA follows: TGTGCCAGCAGCTACTTCCGAGACAGAGGCACCGGGGAGCTGTTTTTT.

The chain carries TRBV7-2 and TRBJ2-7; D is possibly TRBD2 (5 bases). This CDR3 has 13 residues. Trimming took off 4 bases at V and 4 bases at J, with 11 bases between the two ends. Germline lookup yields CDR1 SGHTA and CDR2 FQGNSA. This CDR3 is CASSSGRGYEQYF. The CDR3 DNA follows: TGTGCCAGCAGCTCGGGCCGGGGATACGAGCAGTACTTC. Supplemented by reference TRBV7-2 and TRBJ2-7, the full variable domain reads GAGVSQSPSNKVTEKGKDVELRCDPISGHTALYWYRQSLGQGLEFLIYFQGNSAPDKSGLPSDRFSAERTGGSVSTLTIQRTQQEDSAVYLCASSSGRGYEQYFGPGTRLTVT.

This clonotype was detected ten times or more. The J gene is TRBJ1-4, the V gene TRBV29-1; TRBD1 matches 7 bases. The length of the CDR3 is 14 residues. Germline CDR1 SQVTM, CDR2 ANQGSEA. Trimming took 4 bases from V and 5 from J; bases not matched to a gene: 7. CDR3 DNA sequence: TGCAGCGTTGGGAATAGGGGACAGAATGAAAAACTGTTTTTT. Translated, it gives CSVGNRGQNEKLFF. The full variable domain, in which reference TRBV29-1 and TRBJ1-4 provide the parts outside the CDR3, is SAVISQKPSRDICQRGTSLTIQCQVDSQVTMMFWYRQQPGQSLTLIATANQGSEATYESGFVIDKFPISRPNLTFSTLTVSNMSPEDSSIYLCSVGNRGQNEKLFFGSGTQLSVL.